The clone carrying this T cell receptor beta chain was counted many times. Antigen unknown. Regarding time point: persistent/refractory GD, antithyroid drugs over 5 years with positive TRAb. From RNA extracted from PBMCs, the TCR library was made. Peripheral blood, at about 10 milliliters, went into EDTA tubes. The data stem from a study of regulatory T cells in long-lasting Graves disease. Study-level information: Persistent Graves' disease required over 5 years of antithyroid drugs and positive TSH receptor antibodies.

Findings and limits, study-wide: Only a small sample size was used, which may have cut accuracy.

Looked up from germline, CDR1 is SEHNR and CDR2 is FQNEAQ (reference sequence). The CDR3 runs to 13 residues. Trimming cost V 5 bases and J 1 base, with 9 bases left between them. Sequencing libraries for TCR beta were prepared with iRepertoire HTBI primers and Arm-PCR of CDR3 regions. MiXCR was run by TCRdb on the multiplex PCR reads, yielding one entry per CDR3 protein. The table includes around 400,000 distinct CDR3 sequences, about a quarter detected once. The J gene is TRBJ2-7, the V gene TRBV7-9; a weak D match, TRBD2 (5 bases). Here the sequenced sample was peripheral blood mononuclear cells (PBMCs), taken when the disease was refractory, from a patient treated with antithyroid drugs. The receptor was derived from a female donor with Graves disease. The DNA of the CDR3 is TGTGCCAGCAGCCGGGGTGAATCCTACGAGCAGTACTTC. This translates into CASSRGESYEQYF.